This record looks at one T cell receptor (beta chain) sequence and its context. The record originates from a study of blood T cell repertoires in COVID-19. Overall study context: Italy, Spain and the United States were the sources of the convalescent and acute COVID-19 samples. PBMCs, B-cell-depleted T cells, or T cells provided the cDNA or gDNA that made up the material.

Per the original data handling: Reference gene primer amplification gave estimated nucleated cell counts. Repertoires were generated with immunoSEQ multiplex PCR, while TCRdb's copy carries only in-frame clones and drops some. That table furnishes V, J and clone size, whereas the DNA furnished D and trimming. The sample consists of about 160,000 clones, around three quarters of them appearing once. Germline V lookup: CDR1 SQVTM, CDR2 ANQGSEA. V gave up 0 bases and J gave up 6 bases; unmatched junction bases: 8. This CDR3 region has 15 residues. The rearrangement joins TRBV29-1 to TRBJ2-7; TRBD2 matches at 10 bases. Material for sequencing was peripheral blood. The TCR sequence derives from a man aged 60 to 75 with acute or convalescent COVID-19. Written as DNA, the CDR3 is TGCAGCGTTGAAGAAAAAGCGGGGGGGCCGTTCGAGCAGTACTTC. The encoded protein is CSVEEKAGGPFEQYF.